These 13 T cell receptor beta chains were sequenced from one sample in a study of response to subunit inactivated influenza vaccine (dated by TCRdb to the late 2010s). Library prep was done by RT-PCR. The instrument was an Illumina HiSeq 2500. TCRdb trimmed public reads at Q25 via fastp, called clones via MiXCR and kept in-frame beta chains. Each entry is one CDR3 protein sequence, shown with its most common DNA and genes. The sample contains about 540,000 distinct CDR3 sequences, roughly 25% of them found a single time. The ten largest clonotypes hold 2.8% of the sample. These records were also assigned to another study, of T cells expressing NK-cell markers. As the second study states: 5'RACE template switching, by which a universal primer site and unique molecular identifiers were added, was used to make TCR beta cDNA libraries.

Sequencing used CD4+ T cells sorted from PBMCs, obtained 12 days after vaccination. Receptor source: a man in his fifties or sixties who received an inactivated influenza vaccine. Donor details come from another sample of the same person, matched by shared clones.

The chain joins TRBV12-3 or TRBV12-4 to TRBJ2-4; the match to TRBD1 covers 8 bases. After removal of 5 bases from V and 0 bases from J, the junction contained 9 bases not matched to a gene. The CDR3 spans 17 residues. CDR3 sequence (DNA): TGTGCCAGCAGTACCACAGGGACAGGCCTAGCCAAAAACATTCAGTACTTC. Its protein is CASSTTGTGLAKNIQYF.

The sample holds a few counts of this clonotype. The chain combines TRBV20-1 with TRBJ2-1; D unclear. The V gene lost 3 bases and the J gene lost 8 bases, with 11 bases spanning the gap. There are 12 residues in the CDR3. The germline gives CDR1 DFQATT, CDR2 SNEGSKA (reference sequence). The DNA for the CDR3 is TGCAGTGCTAGTGGTTGGTTGGATGAGCAGTTCTTC. As protein: CSASGWLDEQFF.

This chain uses TRBV29-1 with TRBJ2-3, with TRBD2 identical over 9 bases. The V segment lost 5 bases and the J segment 2 bases; nucleotides outside the gene matches: 17. The CDR3 extends over 18 amino acids. Germline V gene sequence: CDR1 SQVTM, CDR2 ANQGSEA. DNA for the CDR3: TGCAGCGTTCAGGCGGGAGGGCCCTCGGTATCTCTCACAGATACGCAGTATTTT. This sequence encodes CSVQAGGPSVSLTDTQYF.

The chain combines TRBV2 with TRBJ1-1; D uncertain. V was shortened by 6 bases and J by 6 bases, with 11 bases between the two germline ends. The CDR3 sequence is 12 residues long. Germline V gene data show CDR1 as SNHLY and CDR2 as FYNNEI. The CDR3 sequence is CASSLDISEAFF. The CDR3 DNA reads TGTGCCAGCAGCCTCGACATATCTGAAGCTTTCTTT.

In this sample, this clonotype turned up a few times. V usage is TRBV30 and J usage is TRBJ1-5; 7 nucleotides match TRBD1. CDR3 length: 14 amino acids. V shed 1 base, J shed 4 bases, and the junction held 4 bases outside the gene matches. Germline V gene sequence: CDR1 GTSNPN, CDR2 SVGIG (reference sequence). The CDR3: CAWSEGTENQPQHF. CDR3 nucleotide sequence: TGTGCCTGGAGTGAGGGGACAGAGAATCAGCCCCAGCATTTT.

The sample holds a few counts of this clonotype. This chain links TRBV4-1 with TRBJ1-1; D gene uncertain. This CDR3 has 15 residues. The germline V gene encodes CDR1 MGHRA and CDR2 YSYEKL. V was clipped by 1 base and J by 1 base, with 10 bases between them. DNA for the CDR3: TGCGCCAGCAGCCAAGGGTTCAGACCGAACACTGAAGCTTTCTTT. Translating it yields CASSQGFRPNTEAFF.

The chain is built from TRBV29-1 and TRBJ1-1; D is perhaps TRBD1 (5 bases). Germline V gene lookup returns CDR1 SQVTM and CDR2 ANQGSEA. There are 14 residues in the CDR3. V lost 5 bases and J lost 0, with 13 bases in between. CDR3 protein: CSVCWWGMNTEAFF. CDR3 DNA: TGCAGCGTTTGCTGGTGGGGGATGAACACTGAAGCTTTCTTT.

This clonotype was detected only a few times. The V gene is TRBV24-1, the J gene TRBJ2-2, with 8 nucleotides matching TRBD1. Per the germline V gene, CDR1 is KGHDR and CDR2 is SFDVKD. The CDR3 runs to 14 residues. The ends lost 5 bases at V and 6 bases at J; junction bases unmatched: 4. The CDR3 reads CATSVQGAAGELFF. The CDR3 coding sequence is TGTGCCACCAGTGTTCAGGGGGCCGCCGGGGAGCTGTTTTTT.

This chain links TRBV20-1 with TRBJ2-1, with TRBD2 matching 10 bases. Germline loops: CDR1 DFQATT, CDR2 SNEGSKA (reference sequence). V shed 1 base, J shed 8 bases, and the junction held 11 bases outside the gene matches. This CDR3 has 16 amino acids. In DNA, the CDR3 is TGCAGTGCTAGAGGGACTAGCGGTCCTTCGCTTGATGAGCAGTTCTTC. Protein product: CSARGTSGPSLDEQFF.

Only a few counts were recorded for this clonotype. The V gene is TRBV10-3, the J gene TRBJ2-3; D unclear. Germline lookup yields CDR1 ENHRY and CDR2 SYGVKD. The length of the CDR3 is 10 residues. Trimming shortened V by 8 bases and J by 3 bases, and 3 bases separated the two germline ends. Written as DNA, the CDR3 is TGTGCCATCGGTACAGATACGCAGTATTTT. Its protein is CAIGTDTQYF.

The rearrangement uses TRBV4-1 and TRBJ2-1, with 9 bases matching TRBD2. CDR3 length: 16 amino acids. Per germline, CDR1 MGHRA and CDR2 YSYEKL. J lost 5 bases, V lost 4 bases, and 9 bases had no gene match. The CDR3 loop is CASSPEGLAPHNEQFF. In DNA form, the CDR3 reads TGCGCCAGCAGCCCCGAGGGACTAGCTCCCCACAATGAGCAGTTCTTC.

This clonotype was seen ten or more times. The chain recombines TRBV7-9 with TRBJ2-3; D gene uncertain. This CDR3 contains 13 residues. V lost 3 bases, J lost 1 base, and 5 bases lay in between. In germline, CDR1 is SEHNR, CDR2 FQNEAQ (reference sequence). DNA of the CDR3: TGTGCCAGCAGCTTGTCCGGCACAGATACGCAGTATTTT. This codes for CASSLSGTDTQYF.

This clonotype has just one count. The chain is built from TRBV2 and TRBJ2-3; TRBD2 is a possible D gene (5 bases). CDR1 is SNHLY and CDR2 is FYNNEI in the germline V gene. Trimming left V 9 bases short and J 1 base short, with 17 bases between. CDR3 length: 15 amino acids. The CDR3 DNA sequence: TGTGCCAGTGAGGGCCCCGGACGCCGCACAGATACGCAGTATTTT. This encodes CASEGPGRRTDTQYF.